The clone carrying this T cell receptor (beta chain) was seen only a few times. The data originate from a study of T cells after posttransplantation cyclophosphamide. The CDR3 spans 17 residues. Trimming took 5 bases from V and 1 from J, leaving 15 bases between them. Germline CDR1 reads MNHEY; CDR2 reads SMNVEV (reference sequence). Measured with immunoSEQ multiplex PCR; TCRdb has only the in-frame clones, and not every one. The repertoire consists of 35,000 to 55,000 clones, none detected only once. Input material: PBMCs. The rearrangement uses TRBV27 and TRBJ1-6, with a weak D call TRBD1 (5 bases). This clonotype originated in a man in his forties or fifties in good health, CMV-negative, and a related stem cell transplant donor. The CDR3 DNA is TGTGCCAGCAGTCCCCGATGGGGGGGTTCCTATAATTCACCCCTCCACTTT. As protein: CASSPRWGGSYNSPLHF.